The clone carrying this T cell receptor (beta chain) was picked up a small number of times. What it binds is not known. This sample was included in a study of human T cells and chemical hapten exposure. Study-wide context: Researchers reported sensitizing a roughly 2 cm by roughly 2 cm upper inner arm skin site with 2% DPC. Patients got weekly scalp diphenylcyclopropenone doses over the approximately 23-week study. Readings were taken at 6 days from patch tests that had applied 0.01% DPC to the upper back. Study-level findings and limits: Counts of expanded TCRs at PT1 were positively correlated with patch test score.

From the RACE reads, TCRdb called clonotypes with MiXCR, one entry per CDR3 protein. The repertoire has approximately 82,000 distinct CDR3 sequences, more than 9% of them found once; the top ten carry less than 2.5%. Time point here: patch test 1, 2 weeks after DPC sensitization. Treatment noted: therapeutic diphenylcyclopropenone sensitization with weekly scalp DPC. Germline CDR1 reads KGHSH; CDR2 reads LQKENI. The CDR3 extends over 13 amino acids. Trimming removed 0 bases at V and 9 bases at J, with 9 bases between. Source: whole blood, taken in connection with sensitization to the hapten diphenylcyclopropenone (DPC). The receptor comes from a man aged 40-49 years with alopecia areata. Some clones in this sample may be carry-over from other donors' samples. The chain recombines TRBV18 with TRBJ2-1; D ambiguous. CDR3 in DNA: TGTGCCAGCTCACCACCGATCGGGTCTGAGCAGTTCTTC. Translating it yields CASSPPIGSEQFF.